This TCR beta chain was recorded in a study of T cell clusters in autoimmune cytopenias. Some 39,000 genome equivalents of blood DNA were amplified for TRB. TRB was amplified by touch-down multiplex PCR, primer pools A and B combined. TCRdb re-called the multiplex PCR reads and gives one entry per CDR3 protein, without DNA. The table lists some 5,600 distinct CDR3 sequences, with 2.5% to 3% in the top ten. The germline CDR1 and CDR2 sequences are SGHNT and YYREEE (reference sequence). The CDR3 sequence is 14 residues long. These records were also assigned to another study, of T cell repertoires in aging, cancer and after chemotherapy.

The sample was peripheral blood. The chain combines TRBV5-4 with TRBJ1-5. This TCR came from a human donor in good health. The CDR3 region is CASSLFGGDQPQHF.